This TCR beta chain was documented in a study of blood T cell repertoires in COVID-19. About the research overall: COVID-19 samples collected from the United States, Italy and Spain covered acute and convalescent phases. Sources were T cells, B-cell-depleted T cells, or PBMCs; the material itself was cDNA or gDNA.

This CDR3 has 17 residues. The V end was cut by 1 base, the J end by 4 bases, with 19 bases between. In germline, CDR1 is MGHRA, CDR2 YSYEKL. Per the original methods: Reference gene primer amplification gave nucleated cell count estimates. TCRdb keeps only in-frame clones here, not all; method: immunoSEQ multiplex PCR. The D gene and trimming were derived from the DNA, and the V and J assignments and clone size from that table. This sample has tens of thousands of clones; approximately 89% occur once, and the top ten carry 2% to 3%. Material for sequencing was peripheral blood. The V gene is TRBV4-1, the J gene TRBJ1-1; D unresolved. The TCR originated in a man between 50 and 59 years old with acute or convalescent COVID-19. The CDR3 region is CASSQGSRDLWGTEAFF. As DNA, the CDR3 is TGCGCCAGCAGCCAAGGGTCTCGGGATCTGTGGGGCACTGAAGCTTTCTTT.